The 26 T cell receptor beta chains given below trace back to one sample, sequenced in a study of T cell responses to AZD1222 COVID-19 vaccine. Sequencing used immunoSEQ multiplex PCR; TCRdb keeps in-frame clones, though not all of them. The sample shows around 100,000 clones, 80% to 90% of them seen only once. The sample was peripheral blood, taken on day 0 of MenACWY control vaccination. These receptors came from an adult in good health.

This chain links TRBV7-2 with TRBJ1-5, with D possibly TRBD1 on 5 matching bases. The V gene's germline CDR1 is SGHTA and CDR2 FQGNSA. The CDR3 extends over 13 amino acids. The ends were cut back, 6 bases at V and 4 bases at J, with 10 bases in the middle. This CDR3 is CASSRQLNQPQHF. The CDR3 region has the DNA TGTGCCAGCAGTCGACAGCTTAATCAGCCCCAGCATTTT.

V is TRBV28 and J is TRBJ1-1; maybe TRBD1 (5 bases). Trimming took off 7 bases at V and 0 bases at J, with 15 bases between the two ends. The CDR3 extends over 15 amino acids. The V gene's germline CDR1 is MDHEN and CDR2 SYDVKM. Here the CDR3 DNA reads TGTGCCAGCACCCCTGGGGGGTCCATGAACACTGAAGCTTTCTTT. It yields the protein CASTPGGSMNTEAFF.

V and J are TRBV29-1 and TRBJ1-1; perhaps TRBD1 as D (6 bases). Germline V gene sequence: CDR1 SQVTM, CDR2 ANQGSEA. Trimming stripped 5 bases from V and 3 bases from J, with 10 bases between. This CDR3 is built from 12 residues. Here the CDR3 DNA reads TGCAGCGTTAAGACAGGAGACACTGAAGCTTTCTTT. This codes for CSVKTGDTEAFF.

This sequence joins TRBV18 and TRBJ2-2; D assignment may be TRBD1 or TRBD2 (6 bases each). CDR1 is KGHSH, CDR2 LQKENI, per germline. Trimming pared 3 bases from V and 3 bases from J, leaving 8 bases between. The CDR3 is 14 residues long. The CDR3 bases are TGTGCCAGCTCACCTAGGGGGGACACCGGGGAGCTGTTTTTT. Translating gives CASSPRGDTGELFF.

This sequence joins TRBV5-5 and TRBJ1-1, with D hard to call. The CDR3 sequence is 13 residues long. The V gene's germline CDR1 is SGHKS and CDR2 YYEKEE (reference sequence). Deletions cut 4 bases from V and 5 bases from J, with 12 bases between. CDR3 bases: TGTGCCAGCAGCCGAGGAGGAAGGACTGAAGCTTTCTTT. This gives the protein CASSRGGRTEAFF. The whole variable domain, remainder taken from reference TRBV5-5 and TRBJ1-1, is DAGVTQSPTHLIKTRGQQVTLRCSPISGHKSVSWYQQVLGQGPQFIFQYYEKEERGRGNFPDRFSARQFPNYSSELNVNALLLGDSALYLCASSRGGRTEAFFGQGTRLTVV.

This clone appeared a single time. This chain's CDR3 is CASRINERHTGELFF. DNA of the CDR3: TGTGCCAGCAGAATAAACGAGCGGCACACCGGGGAGCTGTTTTTT. The chain couples TRBV6-5 to TRBJ2-2; tentative D call: TRBD2 (5 bases). The germline V gene encodes CDR1 MNHEY and CDR2 SVGAGI. Trimming took off 6 bases at V and 3 bases at J, with 14 bases between the two ends. The CDR3 has 15 residues.

The gene calls are TRBV11-3 and TRBJ2-3; D is perhaps TRBD1 (6 bases). The length of the CDR3 is 13 residues. The germline V gene encodes CDR1 SGHNT and CDR2 YENEEA. Trimming left V 4 bases short and J 3 bases short, with 8 bases between. The CDR3 is CASSSDRTDTQYF. In DNA form, the CDR3 reads TGTGCCAGCAGCTCGGACAGAACAGATACGCAGTATTTT.

The gene calls are TRBV27 and TRBJ1-4, with a weak D call TRBD1 (5 bases). Germline V gene lookup returns CDR1 MNHEY and CDR2 SMNVEV (reference sequence). V was pared by 5 bases and J by 6 bases, with 22 bases between. The length of the CDR3 is 17 residues. The CDR3 reads CASSPKPPGGYDEKLFF. The CDR3 nucleotides are TGTGCCAGCAGTCCAAAACCCCCGGGGGGTTATGATGAAAAACTGTTTTTT.

The rearrangement joins TRBV3-1 (or the pseudogene TRBV3-2) to TRBJ1-5; D possibly corresponds to TRBD1 (6 bases). The germline V gene has CDR1 LGHDT and CDR2 YNNKEL (reference sequence). Between the trimmed V and J ends, which lost 1 base and 0 bases, there was a span of 7 bases. The CDR3 runs 15 residues. The CDR3 nucleotides are TGTGCCAGCAGCCAAGGGGGGCTTAGCAATCAGCCCCAGCATTTT. As protein: CASSQGGLSNQPQHF.

J is TRBJ2-1 and V is TRBV24-1; perhaps TRBD1 as D (6 bases). The CDR3 is 16 residues long. Germline V lookup: CDR1 KGHDR, CDR2 SFDVKD. Trimming removed 3 bases at V and 3 bases at J, with 14 bases between. As DNA, the CDR3 is TGTGCCACCAGTGATGGAGGACAGCAGTACTACAATGAGCAGTTCTTC. This gives the protein CATSDGGQQYYNEQFF.

The CDR3 region is CASSLGPPSEAFF. The CDR3 nucleotides read TGTGCCAGCAGCCTCGGTCCCCCCTCTGAAGCTTTCTTT. This rearrangement joins TRBV6-2 or TRBV6-3 to TRBJ1-1; D gene unclear. V lost 6 bases and J 6 bases, leaving 14 bases between the germline ends. The V gene's germline CDR1 is MNHEY and CDR2 SVGEGT. This CDR3 comprises 13 residues.

The chain has TRBV27 and TRBJ1-2; D is uncertain. Germline CDR1 MNHEY, CDR2 SMNVEV (reference sequence). Trimming left V 2 bases short and J 4 bases short, with 8 bases between. This CDR3 spans 13 amino acids. The CDR3 nucleotides are TGTGCCAGCAGTTTAGTAAAGGGCTATGGCTACACCTTC. Translation: CASSLVKGYGYTF.

The chain recombines TRBV27 with TRBJ2-7; D remains unclear. The germline gives CDR1 MNHEY, CDR2 SMNVEV (reference sequence). The CDR3 totals 15 residues. V was trimmed by 3 bases and J by 6 bases, leaving 18 bases between them. CDR3 DNA sequence: TGTGCCAGCAGTTTGAGGACGGCTCCCCCCTGCGAGCAGTACTTC. Translating it yields CASSLRTAPPCEQYF.

CDR3 residues: CASSSGELPSYEQYF. The CDR3 coding sequence is TGCGCCAGCAGCTCCGGGGAGCTACCCTCCTACGAGCAGTACTTC. The rearrangement links TRBV5-1 to TRBJ2-7; D possibly corresponds to TRBD2 (5 bases). With 3 bases removed from V and 0 bases from J, the gap between germline ends came to 13 bases. Per the germline V gene, CDR1 is SGHRS and CDR2 is YFSETQ. The CDR3 consists of 15 residues.

The rearrangement uses TRBV5-4 and TRBJ1-2; weak D call: TRBD1 (5 bases). Germline V CDR1 and CDR2: SGHNT, YYREEE (reference sequence). The CDR3 extends over 17 amino acids. Trimming cost V 5 bases and J 6 bases, with 26 bases left between them. CDR3: CASRPYGASDRGDGYTF. The CDR3 DNA reads TGTGCCAGCAGGCCTTACGGAGCCTCTGACCGAGGGGATGGCTACACCTTC.

The V gene is TRBV28, the J gene TRBJ2-7; unclear D gene. Germline assignment: CDR1 MDHEN and CDR2 SYDVKM. This CDR3 spans 9 amino acids. Trimming removed 4 bases from V and 6 bases from J, with 1 base in between. This CDR3 is CASSSEQYF. For the CDR3, the DNA is TGTGCCAGCAGTTCCGAGCAGTACTTC.

The J gene is TRBJ2-3, the V gene TRBV10-3; tentatively, D is TRBD1 (5 bases). The CDR3 is 11 amino acids. Germline V gives CDR1 ENHRY, CDR2 SYGVKD. V lost 7 bases and J lost 4, with 6 bases in between. CDR3: CAIKGADTQYF. The CDR3 DNA sequence: TGTGCCATCAAAGGGGCAGATACGCAGTATTTT.

The CDR3 reads CASSSGQAQNIQYF. The CDR3 bases are TGTGCCAGCAGCTCCGGACAGGCCCAAAACATTCAGTACTTC. The V gene is TRBV9, the J gene TRBJ2-4, with TRBD1 matching 7 bases. The ends lost 4 bases at V and 5 bases at J; junction bases unmatched: 6. The germline CDR1 and CDR2 sequences are SGDLS and YYNGEE. The CDR3 loop spans 14 amino acids.

V and J are TRBV5-1 and TRBJ1-1, with 9 nucleotides matching TRBD1. CDR3 length equals 15 residues. Germline values: CDR1 SGHRS, CDR2 YFSETQ. The V gene end was trimmed by 4 bases and the J gene end by 1 base; junction bases not matched to a gene: 5. CDR3 amino acids: CASSGGQGWNTEAFF. Written as DNA, the CDR3 is TGCGCCAGCAGCGGGGGACAGGGATGGAACACTGAAGCTTTCTTT.

V is TRBV9 and J is TRBJ2-5; 10 nucleotides match TRBD2. Looked up from germline, CDR1 is SGDLS and CDR2 is YYNGEE. The CDR3 is 14 amino acids. With V trimmed by 4 bases and J by 5 bases, 5 bases remained unmatched. DNA of the CDR3: TGTGCCAGCAGCCTTAGCGGGAGGCGGGAGACCCAGTACTTC. Translating gives CASSLSGRRETQYF.

The chain uses TRBV19 and TRBJ1-2; 10 bases are shared with TRBD1. The germline V gene has CDR1 LNHDA and CDR2 SQIVND (reference sequence). The CDR3 covers 14 residues. The trim removed 7 bases at V and 5 bases at J, leaving 7 bases unmatched. The chain's CDR3 is CASTLTGGPYGYTF. The CDR3 region has the DNA TGTGCCAGTACCCTGACAGGGGGCCCATATGGCTACACCTTC.

V is TRBV3-1 (or the pseudogene TRBV3-2) and J is TRBJ2-1; 9 bases match TRBD2. The CDR3 spans 16 residues. The V segment lost 3 bases and the J segment 4 bases; nucleotides outside the gene matches: 7. Per germline, CDR1 LGHDT and CDR2 YNNKEL (reference sequence). The CDR3 DNA reads TGTGCCAGCAGCCATTCCGGGACTAGCAGATACAATGAGCAGTTCTTC. Translated: CASSHSGTSRYNEQFF.

This clone was found once. The rearrangement joins TRBV7-6 to TRBJ2-1, with D perhaps TRBD2 (5 bases). The germline V gene has CDR1 SGHVS and CDR2 FNYEAQ. Trimming left V 5 bases short and J 0 bases short, with 11 bases between. The CDR3 consists of 15 residues. The CDR3 loop is CASSPSTSSYNEQFF. CDR3 bases: TGTGCCAGCAGCCCTAGCACGAGCTCCTACAATGAGCAGTTCTTC.

The chain combines TRBV2 with TRBJ2-7; D might be TRBD2 (6 bases). Germline CDR1 reads SNHLY; CDR2 reads FYNNEI. V lost 7 bases and J lost 6, with 16 bases in between. The CDR3 runs 13 residues. CDR3 amino acids: CASTAREKGEQYF. CDR3 sequence (DNA): TGTGCCAGCACGGCCCGGGAGAAAGGCGAGCAGTACTTC.

This chain uses TRBV14 with TRBJ2-1; D uncertain. Germline assignment: CDR1 SGHDN and CDR2 FVKESK. Trimming took 3 bases from V and 4 from J, leaving 4 bases between them. The CDR3 spans 12 residues. CDR3 nucleotide sequence: TGTGCCAGCAGCCAGCTATACAATGAGCAGTTCTTC. Amino acids: CASSQLYNEQFF.

The chain carries TRBV6-1 and TRBJ2-6; D perhaps matches TRBD1 (6 bases). This CDR3 contains 18 residues. Germline V gives CDR1 MNHNS, CDR2 SASEGT. V was shortened by 2 bases and J by 0 bases, with 14 bases between the two germline ends. The CDR3 DNA reads TGTGCCAGCAGTGAATTACAGGGAAGATTCTCTGGGGCCAACGTCCTGACTTTC. Amino acids: CASSELQGRFSGANVLTF.